This TCR beta chain was documented in a study of CD8 T cells in Susac syndrome. This CDR3 contains 18 residues. Germline-derived CDR1 and CDR2 are SEHNR and FQNEAQ (reference sequence). The V gene lost 2 bases and the J gene lost 4 bases, with 20 bases spanning the gap. With random hexamers, reverse transcription was performed on 0.5 to 1 ug of RNA. Each CDR3 protein gets one entry after TCRdb re-called the immunoSEQ multiplex PCR reads with MiXCR. The sample has 250,000 to 350,000 distinct CDR3 sequences; around 84% are singletons. The chain recombines TRBV7-9 with TRBJ2-2; D is perhaps TRBD2 (6 bases). Sequencing was performed on CD8+ T cells from PBMCs. The TCR was taken from a human donor with multiple sclerosis. CDR3 DNA: TGTGCCAGCAGCTTATACGATGGGGGGAGGACGGCCACCGGGGAGCTGTTTTTT. Protein product: CASSLYDGGRTATGELFF.